These 27 T cell receptor beta chains originate from one sample sequenced in a study of T-cell reconstitution after alpha-beta-depleted transplantation in children. The library targeted TCRbeta and was prepared with unique molecular identifiers. One entry per CDR3 protein, called by TCRdb with MiXCR from the PCR reads. The sample includes more than 250,000 distinct CDR3 sequences, roughly 9.5% of them seen just once. Here the sequenced sample was PBMCs from the stem cell graft donor, taken from the stem cell graft. These receptors were obtained from a human donor who donated a stem cell graft to a child with SCID.

The chain uses TRBV5-1 and TRBJ2-3; D gene uncertain. The CDR3 has 15 amino acids. The germline CDR1 and CDR2 sequences are SGHRS and YFSETQ. V shed 0 bases and J shed 5 bases, with 13 bases lying between them. The CDR3 reads CASSLEVAGRDTQYF. The CDR3 nucleotides are TGCGCCAGCAGCTTGGAGGTAGCCGGGCGAGATACGCAGTATTTT.

V usage is TRBV2 and J usage is TRBJ1-5, with D possibly matching TRBD1 (6 bases). The CDR3 totals 14 residues. Germline CDR1 reads SNHLY; CDR2 reads FYNNEI. Trimming left V 6 bases short and J 4 bases short, with 13 bases between. CDR3 sequence: CASRAKGGNQPQHF. The CDR3 coding sequence is TGTGCCAGCAGGGCCAAAGGGGGGAATCAGCCCCAGCATTTT.

In this sample, this clonotype turned up many times. J is TRBJ2-7 and V is TRBV4-1; possible D gene TRBD1, 6 bases. The germline gives CDR1 MGHRA, CDR2 YSYEKL. Trimming took 0 bases from V and 2 from J, leaving 11 bases between them. The CDR3 has 15 amino acids. CDR3 residues: CASSQESDRTYEQYF. The CDR3 nucleotides are TGCGCCAGCAGCCAAGAATCGGACAGAACCTACGAGCAGTACTTC.

The sample holds a few counts of this clonotype. This chain joins TRBV3-1 and TRBJ2-1; 11 bases align to TRBD2. The CDR3 contains 16 residues. Per the germline V gene, CDR1 is LGHDT and CDR2 is YNNKEL (reference sequence). J was trimmed by 4 bases and V by 2 bases; bases with no gene match: 4. CDR3 in DNA: TGTGCCAGCAGCCAAACCTTAGCGGGGGGGTACAATGAGCAGTTCTTC. Residues: CASSQTLAGGYNEQFF.

Only a few counts were recorded for this clonotype. The CDR3 is CASSLSLMITDTQYF. In DNA, the CDR3 is TGCGCCAGCAGCTTGAGTCTTATGATCACAGATACGCAGTATTTT. The genes are TRBV5-1 and TRBJ2-3; D remains ambiguous. CDR3 length equals 15 residues. Trimming cost V 1 base and J 2 bases, with 11 bases left between them. CDR1 and CDR2 (germline): SGHRS, YFSETQ. The full variable domain, rest sourced from reference TRBV5-1 and TRBJ2-3, is KAGVTQTPRYLIKTRGQQVTLSCSPISGHRSVSWYQQTPGQGLQFLFEYFSETQRNKGNFPGRFSGRQFSNSRSEMNVSTLELGDSALYLCASSLSLMITDTQYFGPGTRLTVL.

V usage is TRBV2 and J usage is TRBJ1-2; D is ambiguous. Trimming left V 3 bases short and J 1 base short, with 9 bases between. Looked up from germline, CDR1 is SNHLY and CDR2 is FYNNEI. CDR3 size: 14 residues. CDR3 residues: CASSDMAVNYGYTF. The CDR3 DNA follows: TGTGCCAGCAGTGACATGGCCGTTAACTATGGCTACACCTTC. The variable domain in full, completed from reference TRBV2 and TRBJ1-2, reads EPEVTQTPSHQVTQMGQEVILRCVPISNHLYFYWYRQILGQKVEFLVSFYNNEISEKSEIFDDQFSVERPDGSNFTLKIRSTKLEDSAMYFCASSDMAVNYGYTFGSGTRLTVV.

CDR3 bases: TGTGCCACCAGGACAGGGGAGGCCAAAAACATTCAGTACTTC. Translating it yields CATRTGEAKNIQYF. The rearrangement links TRBV10-3 to TRBJ2-4, with 9 bases identical to TRBD1. The CDR3 totals 14 residues. Germline V gene data show CDR1 as ENHRY and CDR2 as SYGVKD. The V gene end was trimmed by 10 bases and the J gene end by 1 base; junction bases not matched to a gene: 5.

The V call is TRBV20-1, the J call TRBJ2-2, with D tentatively TRBD2 (5 bases). Trimming pared 6 bases from V and 0 bases from J, leaving 11 bases between. The CDR3 extends over 14 amino acids. Germline loops: CDR1 DFQATT, CDR2 SNEGSKA (reference sequence). CDR3 in DNA: TGCAGTGCCACCTCGGGGTCGAACACCGGGGAGCTGTTTTTT. Amino acid sequence: CSATSGSNTGELFF.

This clonotype was picked up a small number of times. The chain couples TRBV10-3 to TRBJ2-5, with 8 bases that match TRBD2. This CDR3 has 15 amino acids. CDR1 is ENHRY and CDR2 is SYGVKD in the germline V gene. Losses at the gene ends were 4 bases for V and 0 bases for J; bases not matched to a gene: 4. As DNA, the CDR3 is TGTGCCATCAGTGTGGCGGGGGGCAACCAAGAGACCCAGTACTTC. Encoded protein: CAISVAGGNQETQYF.

The rearrangement uses TRBV6-5 and TRBJ1-6; D is undetermined. Trimming took off 7 bases at V and 7 bases at J, with 8 bases between the two ends. CDR1 is MNHEY and CDR2 is SVGAGI in the germline V gene. The CDR3 covers 12 residues. The CDR3 nucleotides read TGTGCCAGCACTCGGGAGAATTCACCCCTCCACTTT. It translates to CASTRENSPLHF.

The table lists this clonotype with a few counts. The V call is TRBV5-1, the J call TRBJ2-7; no firm D call. The length of the CDR3 is 15 residues. Germline CDR1 SGHRS, CDR2 YFSETQ. V lost 1 base and J 1 base, leaving 12 bases between the germline ends. The CDR3 nucleotides are TGCGCCAGCAGCTTGCTGAATGCTAGTTCCTACGAGCAGTACTTC. Its translation is CASSLLNASSYEQYF.

This clonotype has just a few counts. The V and J genes are TRBV7-2 and TRBJ2-7, with D tentatively TRBD1 (6 bases). The CDR3 contains 14 residues. The V gene lost 5 bases and the J gene lost 1 base, with 12 bases spanning the gap. The V gene's germline CDR1 is SGHTA and CDR2 FQGNSA. The CDR3 nucleotides read TGTGCCAGCAGCCCAGGACAGTGGTCCTACGAGCAGTACTTC. This codes for CASSPGQWSYEQYF.

This chain links TRBV9 with TRBJ2-1; 9 nucleotides line up with TRBD2. The CDR3 is 17 amino acids. V gave up 0 bases and J gave up 3 bases; unmatched junction bases: 7. Germline CDR1 SGDLS, CDR2 YYNGEE. In nucleotides, the CDR3 is TGTGCCAGCAGCGTAGGAAGTAGCGGGGGCTTCTACAATGAGCAGTTCTTC. It codes for CASSVGSSGGFYNEQFF.

This chain joins TRBV7-9 and TRBJ2-5; 7 bases match TRBD1. CDR3 length: 15 residues. Unmatched junction bases numbered 6, after V lost 4 bases and J lost 1 base. The germline V gene has CDR1 SEHNR and CDR2 FQNEAQ (reference sequence). The CDR3 sequence is CASSSGTVIQETQYF. Written as DNA, the CDR3 is TGTGCCAGCAGCTCAGGGACAGTTATCCAAGAGACCCAGTACTTC.

This clonotype was seen more than once but under ten times. Mismatch with germline at one junction end may stem from a read error. The V gene is TRBV7-7, the J gene TRBJ2-1, with TRBD2 matching over 7 bases. Germline assignment: CDR1 SSHAT and CDR2 FNYEAQ (reference sequence). CDR3 size: 16 residues. This chain's CDR3 is CASSLEAGRPHNEQFF. The CDR3 DNA follows: TGTGCTAGCAGCTTAGAAGCGGGGAGGCCTCACAATGAGCAGTTCTTC.

This chain joins TRBV9 and TRBJ2-2; tentative D call: TRBD1 (5 bases). Germline V gives CDR1 SGDLS, CDR2 YYNGEE. The CDR3 totals 14 residues. V dropped 0 bases and J dropped 6 bases, with 9 bases sitting between them. The CDR3 region is CASSVASGPGELFF. The CDR3, as DNA: TGTGCCAGCAGCGTAGCTTCAGGGCCCGGGGAGCTGTTTTTT.

This clonotype was observed a few times. V usage is TRBV5-1 and J usage is TRBJ2-1; 9 bases are shared with TRBD2. CDR1 SGHRS and CDR2 YFSETQ come from the germline V gene. The length of the CDR3 is 13 residues. V gave up 0 bases and J gave up 11 bases; unmatched junction bases: 3. As DNA, the CDR3 is TGCGCCAGCAGCTTGGGACTAGCGGACCAGCAGTTCTTC. Translation gives CASSLGLADQQFF.

The chain links TRBV18 to TRBJ1-5; 9 positions match TRBD1. The CDR3 sequence is 15 residues long. V lost 6 bases to trimming and J lost 6 bases; unmatched junction nucleotides: 9. Germline lookup yields CDR1 KGHSH and CDR2 LQKENI. The CDR3 loop is CASSSRDREIQPQHF. The CDR3 DNA reads as TGTGCCAGCTCCTCCCGGGACAGGGAGATTCAGCCCCAGCATTTT.

This clonotype came up a few times. V usage is TRBV15 and J usage is TRBJ2-7; 8 bases match TRBD1. The CDR3 length is 15 residues. The junction had 7 bases not matched to a gene; V was cut back by 3 bases and J by 3 bases. In germline, CDR1 is LNHNV, CDR2 YYDKDF (reference sequence). CDR3 amino acids: CATSRETGAFYEQYF. In DNA form, the CDR3 reads TGTGCCACCAGCAGGGAGACAGGGGCGTTCTACGAGCAGTACTTC.

This clonotype occurred many times. CDR3 residues: CASSVDRAPNEQFF. In DNA, the CDR3 is TGCGCCAGCAGCGTGGACAGGGCCCCCAATGAGCAGTTCTTC. This sequence joins TRBV5-1 and TRBJ2-1; 8 nucleotides match TRBD1. J was trimmed by 6 bases and V by 4 bases; bases with no gene match: 6. CDR3 size: 14 residues. The germline V gene encodes CDR1 SGHRS and CDR2 YFSETQ.

J is TRBJ2-5 and V is TRBV5-1; D is perhaps TRBD2 (5 bases). The V end lost 4 bases, the J end lost 5 bases, and 18 bases lay between the germline ends. The CDR3 is made up of 15 amino acids. CDR1 and CDR2 (germline): SGHRS, YFSETQ. The CDR3 bases are TGCGCCAGCAGCCCAAACGAATCCCCGGGGGAGACCCAGTACTTC. Its protein is CASSPNESPGETQYF.

The table lists this clonotype with a few counts. The chain couples TRBV7-2 to TRBJ2-2, with a tentative D call TRBD2 (6 bases). With 1 base removed from V and 6 bases from J, the gap between germline ends came to 12 bases. The germline CDR1 and CDR2 sequences are SGHTA and FQGNSA. CDR3 length: 15 amino acids. The CDR3 DNA follows: TGTGCCAGCAGCTTAGACGGGGGAAGGGCCGGGGAGCTGTTTTTT. Translated, it gives CASSLDGGRAGELFF.

This clonotype was found many times. This sequence joins TRBV7-9 and TRBJ1-2; 7 bases line up with TRBD1. Germline lookup yields CDR1 SEHNR and CDR2 FQNEAQ (reference sequence). The CDR3 loop spans 13 amino acids. V lost 5 bases and J lost 3; bases outside the gene matches: 3. The CDR3 region has the DNA TGTGCCAGCAGCAAAACAGGGGACTATGGCTACACCTTC. Protein product: CASSKTGDYGYTF.

The V gene is TRBV19, the J gene TRBJ1-1; D is uncertain. The CDR3 is made up of 12 amino acids. Germline-derived CDR1 and CDR2 are LNHDA and SQIVND (reference sequence). V was trimmed by 5 bases and J by 6 bases, leaving 10 bases between them. The CDR3 DNA sequence: TGTGCCAGTAGTCCCCGGGAGGCTGAAGCTTTCTTT. The encoded protein is CASSPREAEAFF.

This clonotype was seen many times. V usage is TRBV5-1 and J usage is TRBJ2-5; 7 bases fit TRBD1. V gave up 4 bases and J gave up 5 bases; unmatched junction bases: 8. Per germline, CDR1 SGHRS and CDR2 YFSETQ. CDR3 length: 14 amino acids. CDR3 nucleotide sequence: TGCGCCAGCAGCACACAGGGGTTGGGCGAGACCCAGTACTTC. It specifies CASSTQGLGETQYF.

This sequence joins TRBV2 and TRBJ1-3; the D gene is possibly TRBD1 (5 bases). Germline CDR1 and CDR2: SNHLY and FYNNEI. Deletions cut 6 bases from V and 11 bases from J, with 23 bases between. The CDR3 totals 15 residues. CDR3 in amino acids: CASRNSQVGQASIYF. The CDR3, as DNA: TGTGCCAGCAGAAATTCCCAGGTTGGACAAGCATCCATATATTTT.

This clonotype appeared many times. This chain connects TRBV7-3 to TRBJ2-4; D is perhaps TRBD2 (6 bases). The CDR3 runs to 14 residues. Looked up from germline, CDR1 is SGHTA and CDR2 is FQGTGA. Trimming stripped 2 bases from V and 8 bases from J, with 13 bases between. The CDR3 loop is CASSLFYGSHIQYF. The CDR3 DNA sequence: TGTGCCAGCAGCTTATTCTACGGGAGTCACATTCAGTACTTC.